This T cell receptor (beta chain) was found in a study of cytomegalovirus exposure and HLA in healthy donors. Trimming at V came to 5 bases and at J to 7 bases, leaving 2 bases not matched to a gene. Germline values: CDR1 GTSNPN, CDR2 SVGIG (reference sequence). The CDR3 totals 11 residues. This table comes from immunoSEQ multiplex PCR, and its TCRdb copy is limited to in-frame clones, with some not included. In the table there are about 140,000 clones, about 91% of which are singletons. Sample: PBMCs. The chain joins TRBV30 to TRBJ1-2; 9 bases match TRBD1. This sequence was found in a young woman in good health and CMV-seropositive. CDR3 DNA sequence: TGTGCCTGGTGGACAGGGGTTGGCTACACCTTC. Amino acids: CAWWTGVGYTF.